These T cell receptor beta chains were read from a single sample in a study of T cell repertoires in cytomegalovirus infection. MiXCR was run by TCRdb on the reads, yielding one entry per CDR3 protein. Here the sample spans hundreds of thousands of distinct CDR3 sequences, 29% being singletons. Antigens of these TCRs are unknown. The material was cultured PBMCs, obtained from culture after CMV antigen stimulation. These receptors were obtained from a human donor in good health (CMV status not recorded). Some clones in this sample may be carry-over from other donors' samples. The CDR3 runs from the conserved cysteine through the conserved F or W. The order of the fields is V gene, clone size, D gene, J gene, CDR3 protein, CDR3 DNA. D genes are given only for firm matches. Expanded clones are given a class, and other clones once, few, many or no size at all.

TRBV7-2	NA	NA	TRBJ2-7	CASSFGRAIYEQYF	TGTGCCAGCAGCTTCGGTAGAGCGATATACGAGCAGTACTTC
TRBV7-2	many	NA	TRBJ2-5	CASSLEQGETQYF	TGTGCCAGCAGCTTAGAACAGGGCGAGACCCAGTACTTC
TRBV7-8	few	NA	TRBJ1-2	CASSPTGSGYTF	TGTGCCAGCAGCCCCACGGGATCGGGCTACACCTTC
TRBV6-6	few	NA	TRBJ2-5	CASSYRHGETQYF	TGTGCCAGCAGTTACAGGCATGGAGAGACCCAGTACTTC
TRBV12-3/TRBV12-4	NA	NA	TRBJ1-1	CASSLDGALNTEAFF	TGTGCCAGCAGTTTAGATGGGGCTTTGAACACTGAAGCTTTCTTT
TRBV3-1	NA	NA	TRBJ2-1	CASSQGIDAMREQFF	TGTGCCAGCAGCCAAGGGATAGATGCTATGAGGGAGCAGTTCTTC
TRBV27	few	NA	TRBJ2-7	CASTDSGQYSYEQYF	TGTGCCAGCACCGACTCCGGACAGTACTCCTACGAGCAGTACTTC
TRBV7-9	NA	NA	TRBJ2-2	CASAAGVDTGELFF	TGTGCCAGCGCGGCAGGGGTTGACACCGGGGAGCTGTTTTTT
TRBV28	few	NA	TRBJ2-3	CASSLWAGPDTQYF	TGTGCCAGCAGTTTATGGGCAGGGCCAGATACGCAGTATTTT
TRBV4-2	NA	NA	TRBJ2-3	CASSQDSTPGESDTQYF	TGTGCCAGCAGCCAAGATAGTACCCCTGGAGAGTCAGATACGCAGTATTTT
TRBV7-2	NA	TRBD2	TRBJ2-1	CASSFNAGGPSDEQFF	TGTGCCAGCAGCTTTAATGCGGGAGGGCCCAGCGATGAGCAGTTCTTC
TRBV7-6	few	NA	TRBJ1-1	CASSLSQNLNTEAFF	TGTGCCAGCAGCTTGTCCCAAAACCTGAACACTGAAGCTTTCTTT
TRBV7-2	many	NA	TRBJ2-3	CASSLMGGPDTQYF	TGTGCCAGCAGCTTAATGGGGGGGCCAGATACGCAGTATTTT
TRBV3-1	few	NA	TRBJ1-3	CASSPDRRLLRSGNTIYF	TGTGCCAGCAGCCCCGACAGGCGTCTTCTTCGCTCTGGAAACACCATATATTTT
TRBV3-1	NA	NA	TRBJ1-5	CASSQEDSLQPQHF	TGTGCCAGCAGCCAAGAGGACAGTCTTCAGCCCCAGCATTTT
TRBV6-2/TRBV6-3	NA	NA	TRBJ2-7	CASSYGRAYEQYF	TGTGCCAGCAGTTACGGGCGGGCCTACGAGCAGTACTTC
TRBV7-6	many	NA	TRBJ1-6	CASSLRRNNSPLHF	TGTGCCAGCAGCTTAAGGCGGAATAATTCACCCCTCCACTTT
TRBV27	NA	TRBD1	TRBJ1-5	CASSLSWTGASNQPQHF	TGTGCCAGCAGTTTATCGTGGACAGGGGCTTCCAATCAGCCCCAGCATTTT
TRBV7-8	NA	NA	TRBJ1-1	CASSLAGRVEAFF	TGTGCCAGCAGCCTAGCGGGGCGGGTTGAAGCTTTCTTT
TRBV15	few	NA	TRBJ1-5	CATSRDLPGGNQPQHF	TGTGCCACCAGCAGAGATCTCCCGGGGGGAAATCAGCCCCAGCATTTT
TRBV29-1	NA	TRBD2	TRBJ2-3	CSARSAGGPDTQYF	TGCAGCGCCAGATCAGCGGGAGGACCAGATACGCAGTATTTT
TRBV20-1	many	TRBD2	TRBJ2-1	CSARGVGGAYNEQFF	TGCAGTGCTAGAGGGGTCGGGGGGGCCTACAATGAGCAGTTCTTC
TRBV7-2	many	NA	TRBJ2-5	CASSLAGPQETQYF	TGTGCCAGCAGCTTAGCCGGACCTCAAGAGACCCAGTACTTC
TRBV4-1	NA	NA	TRBJ2-4	CASSQDHAAAKNIQYF	TGCGCCAGCAGCCAAGATCATGCGGCAGCCAAAAACATTCAGTACTTC
TRBV7-2	few	NA	TRBJ2-7	CASSRGNPVLKQYF	TGTGCCAGCAGCCGCGGGAATCCCGTCCTCAAGCAGTACTTC
TRBV24-1	NA	NA	TRBJ1-2	CATSDSGRTYGYTF	TGTGCCACCAGTGACTCAGGACGGACCTATGGCTACACCTTC
TRBV18	few	NA	TRBJ2-7	CASSPGQGKASGTSYEQYF	TGTGCCAGCTCGCCAGGACAGGGTAAAGCTAGCGGGACCTCCTACGAGCAGTACTTC
TRBV5-1	many	NA	TRBJ1-1	CASSPDSTEAFF	TGCGCCAGCAGCCCGGACAGTACTGAAGCTTTCTTT
TRBV5-4	NA	TRBD2	TRBJ2-1	CASSFGLGGEQFF	TGTGCCAGCAGCTTTGGACTAGGCGGTGAGCAGTTCTTC
TRBV29-1	many	NA	TRBJ1-3	CSVDLGGGNTIYF	TGCAGCGTTGACCTTGGGGGCGGAAACACCATATATTTT
TRBV28	many	TRBD1	TRBJ1-2	CASQRQGPSYGYTF	TGTGCCAGTCAGAGACAGGGCCCCTCCTATGGCTACACCTTC
TRBV5-1	NA	TRBD1	TRBJ2-1	CASSFLDRGLSYNEQFF	TGCGCCAGCAGCTTCCTGGACAGGGGGCTATCCTACAATGAGCAGTTCTTC
TRBV20-1	NA	NA	TRBJ2-2	CSARDGANTGELFF	TGCAGTGCTAGAGATGGGGCGAACACCGGGGAGCTGTTTTTT
TRBV7-2	many	NA	TRBJ2-2	CASSLNRAGELFF	TGTGCCAGCAGCTTAAACCGGGCCGGGGAGCTGTTTTTT
TRBV19	few	NA	TRBJ2-3	CASSIPRPGLDTQYF	TGTGCCAGTAGTATTCCGAGGCCCGGTTTGGATACGCAGTATTTT
TRBV6-1	NA	TRBD2	TRBJ2-2	CASSRGTSGRSTGELFF	TGTGCCAGCAGTAGAGGGACTAGCGGGAGGAGTACCGGGGAGCTGTTTTTT
TRBV6-6	few	TRBD1	TRBJ1-5	CASSWTGPFESNQPQHF	TGTGCCAGCAGTTGGACAGGTCCCTTCGAGAGCAATCAGCCCCAGCATTTT
TRBV6-2/TRBV6-3	few	NA	TRBJ1-5	CASSYRAVQPQHF	TGTGCCAGCAGTTACAGAGCCGTACAGCCCCAGCATTTT
TRBV6-1	few	TRBD2	TRBJ2-2	CAIPSGSGSGGELFF	TGTGCCATCCCCTCGGGGAGCGGGAGTGGCGGGGAGCTGTTTTTT
TRBV30	NA	NA	TRBJ1-1	CAWSVRFEAFF	TGTGCCTGGAGTGTAAGGTTTGAAGCTTTCTTT
TRBV20-1	NA	TRBD2	TRBJ2-7	CSASAGLAGEGDEQYF	TGCAGTGCCAGCGCGGGACTAGCGGGAGAGGGGGACGAGCAGTACTTC
TRBV4-1	NA	TRBD1	TRBJ2-7	CASSRNRGPNEQYF	TGCGCCAGCAGCCGAAACAGGGGGCCGAACGAGCAGTACTTC
TRBV11-2	few	NA	TRBJ1-5	CASSQRGGRNQPQHF	TGTGCCAGCAGCCAGAGGGGGGGCCGCAATCAGCCCCAGCATTTT
TRBV10-3	NA	NA	TRBJ2-6	CAISEGSLSGANVLTF	TGTGCCATCAGTGAAGGCTCCCTGTCAGGGGCCAACGTCCTGACTTTC
TRBV7-2	many	NA	TRBJ2-3	CASSLGVASGIEYF	NA
TRBV7-8	NA	TRBD1	TRBJ2-4	CASSLGGQGIVGNIQYF	TGTGCCAGCAGCTTGGGGGGACAGGGGATAGTTGGAAACATTCAGTACTTC
TRBV10-1	NA	NA	TRBJ2-1	CASVYPRQNEQFF	TGCGCCAGCGTATACCCTCGTCAGAATGAGCAGTTCTTC
TRBV5-4	NA	NA	TRBJ2-2	CASSLRYTGELFF	TGTGCCAGCAGCTTGAGGTACACCGGGGAGCTGTTTTTT
TRBV12-3/TRBV12-4	once	NA	TRBJ1-1	CASVRAGRLMNTEAFF	TGTGCCAGCGTCAGGGCAGGGCGGCTCATGAACACTGAAGCTTTCTTT
TRBV7-8	many	NA	TRBJ1-4	CASRAGRNEKLFF	TGTGCCAGCCGGGCAGGGAGAAATGAAAAACTGTTTTTT
TRBV5-1	NA	TRBD1	TRBJ1-1	CASSPASTGGITEAFF	TGCGCCAGCAGTCCCGCTTCGACAGGGGGCATCACTGAAGCTTTCTTT
TRBV2	few	NA	TRBJ1-1	CASSYSGGSKGF	TGTGCCAGCAGCTACTCGGGAGGGAGCAAAGGCTTT
TRBV20-1	NA	NA	TRBJ2-3	CSASRSDTQYF	TGCAGTGCTAGTAGGTCAGATACGCAGTATTTT
TRBV4-1	few	TRBD2	TRBJ2-1	CASSHRGTRREQFF	TGCGCCAGCAGCCACCGCGGGACTAGACGTGAGCAGTTCTTC
TRBV5-5	NA	NA	TRBJ1-5	CASSLVGRPGLPQHF	TGTGCCAGCAGCTTGGTAGGCCGCCCGGGCTTGCCCCAGCATTTT